These T cell receptor beta chains were read from a single sample in a study of blood T cell repertoires in COVID-19. This table comes from immunoSEQ multiplex PCR, and its TCRdb copy is limited to in-frame clones, with some not included. In the table there are 300,000 to 400,000 clones, about 85% of which are singletons. Sequencing used PBMCs or T cells enriched from blood (not recorded which). These TCRs come from a woman in her twenties or thirties who had been exposed to COVID-19. Each CDR3 is given without its conserved first and last residue. The listing skips clone size in some rows; elsewhere it reads once, few, many or a size class.

clone_size v_call cdr3_aa
few TRBV6-1 ASSARDRRSSGANVLT
- TRBV19 ASSPRTGANVLT
- TRBV6-2/TRBV6-3 ASSYVAGNTGELF
- TRBV6-5 ASTRDTSNTEAF
- TRBV7-7 ASSLTRSGNEQF
- TRBV2 AFSVGNTGELF
- TRBV19 ASSLSRWDRGGNEQF
- TRBV5-1 ASRGAEPYNEQF
- TRBV5-1 ASSLGGQATYEQY
- TRBV15 ATSRVPGQGADTQY